Detailed here is one TCR beta chain. Its antigen remains unidentified. Within one base of it there is no much larger clone, and no base qualities were kept. This sample is part of a study of cytomegalovirus exposure and HLA in healthy donors (dated by TCRdb to 2016 to 2017). The study in broad terms: In an earlier analysis of about 560 of the donors, 250 to 300 Gb of sequence data and 90 million to 120 million unique TCR beta sequences from 180 million or so T cells were reported. An early release covering around 630 HLA-typed donors comprised around 300 gigabases of sequencing data and 65 million to 100 million unique TCR sequences. The genetic ancestry cluster associated with self-reported Caucasian donors included around 76% of the roughly 390 genotyped donors. The study aimed to test whether signatures of past pathogen exposure could be identified by cataloging public T cell receptors. Using immunosequencing, the study profiled T cell repertoires from about 610 subjects and related those repertoires to cytomegalovirus serostatus. In addition to the first cohort of roughly 700 subjects, a separate validation cohort of some 120 different subjects was used. High-throughput TCR immunosequencing, statistical association of individual TCRs with disease status, and machine learning were combined to predict cytomegalovirus infection status. In a later analysis, previously published TCR beta repertoires from hundreds of donors were re-analyzed and high-resolution HLA genotyping was added so that TCR occurrence patterns could be studied. The later analysis used no new phenotypic data to find candidate immune exposures, relying instead on TCR beta sequences and their occurrence across donors. An earlier analysis of 500 to 750 of the donors applied high-throughput TCR beta sequencing to assess whether each TCR beta V gene segment acted as functional or pseudogenic. Donor age, sex, ethnicity and CMV serostatus were compiled alongside the repertoire data. Genome-wide SNP genotypes for about 65% of the 666 donors were used in a later genetic analysis, which treated that subset as a discovery cohort. All discovery cohort repertoires had been generated on a single sequencing platform. Both class I and class II loci were covered by HLA typing, at four-digit resolution. Typing coverage differed by locus: A, B, C, DRB1 and DQB1 were typed in roughly 620-640 donors, DQA1 in 500 to 550, DPA1 in around 600, and DPB1 in roughly 450. About five DR-DQ haplotypes were treated as single units for association and clustering because of strong linkage in the cohort. Across about 370 genotyped donors of the cohort, an average of roughly 230,000 unique TCR beta nucleotide sequences per donor were sequenced, and roughly 20% of those sequences were non-productive.

Broader findings and caveats from the paper: A group of highly shared sequence variants was considered likely to be a technical artifact of the sequencing pipeline. Most CMV-associated TCR beta chains appeared to be HLA-restricted in a later analysis, and the HLA associations seemed to be driven largely by CMV exposure. About 15 rarely observed V segments, including chromosome 9 orphons, were excluded from the earlier analysis of several hundred of the donors because counts were too low. Because HLA typing was unavailable for some donors at each locus, only the typed subset was used in association tests. The 87-base-pair reads could not distinguish some IMGT-functional V segments, including TRBV6-2 and TRBV6-3, so those segments were excluded. In both the original and validation cohorts, the classifier was reported to diagnose cytomegalovirus status with high specificity and sensitivity. In a later analysis, TCR association rates were found to vary across HLA loci, with the most associated TCRs seen for DRB1 alleles and the fewest for HLA-C alleles. When HLA alleles, especially DR and DQ, strongly co-occurred, attributing TCR associations to individual alleles was difficult. Only TCR beta chains were sequenced in this cohort, and the absence of alpha or paired-chain data limited detectable features. It was suggested by the authors that the approach could potentially be generalized to other disease states and immunological phenotypes. For the cohort, immune exposure information was limited to CMV serostatus. Correlated functional status among segregating V segments might reflect linkage disequilibrium, but an unknown experimental factor could not be ruled out. In vitro tests confirmed that a few of the cytomegalovirus-associated TCR beta chains recognize cytomegalovirus antigens. In an earlier analysis of fewer than 750 of the donors, most TCR beta V segments were observed in productive rearrangements about 90% or about 30% of the time, broadly matching IMGT annotations. A further reported finding was that TCR beta sequences accurately predicted the HLA-A and HLA-B alleles for most subjects in the first cohort. According to a later genetic analysis, donors in an Asian-associated ancestry cluster had fewer N-insertions in productive TCRs than the roughly 670-donor mean. The presence/absence analyses assumed that sequencing depth was roughly uniform across donors, and that assumption may not be true. V-gene and J-gene trimming of TCR beta chains was associated with a missense DCLRE1C variant in a later genetic analysis, and the association was replicated in an independent cohort. Several of the top co-occurrence clusters appeared to be linked to parvovirus B19, influenza, CMV and Epstein-Barr virus, according to a later analysis. Most TCR sequences were seen in very few donors, while some public TCRs were found in many individuals. A total of fewer than 200 TCR beta chains were listed by the study as associated with cytomegalovirus. In a later analysis, 15,000 to 20,000 TCR beta sequences were associated with specific HLA alleles at a false discovery rate of 0.05. In a later analysis, HLA-associated TCR beta chains were found to be more clonally expanded and to have lower generation probabilities than equally common non-associated chains.

Reading the germline V gene (reference sequence) gives CDR1 SEHNR and CDR2 FQNEAQ. The CDR3 measures 14 amino acids from cysteine to phenylalanine. Only CDR3 DNA remains: 42 bases, in frame from the first base. The junction shows trimming of 5 bases on V and 6 bases on J, plus 13 bases between the germline ends. The cohort consisted of fewer than 700 healthy bone marrow donors. Cohort members were all nominally healthy when sampled, although unrecorded immune exposures were likely present. The donor was CMV seronegative and belonged to the group of more than 300 seronegative cohort members. A peripheral blood sample was collected from each donor, and TCR beta sequencing was performed on peripheral blood mononuclear cells. Genomic DNA extraction from the blood cell samples was performed with the Qiagen DNeasy Blood Extraction Kit. To prepare the library, the immunoSEQ multiplex PCR assay was applied. The multiplex PCR relied on a mix of 60 forward primers for TCR Vbeta segments and 13 reverse primers for TCR Jbeta segments. The CDR3 region of rearranged TCR beta genes was amplified from genomic DNA by a multiplex PCR assay. On the Illumina HiSeq System, the amplified TCR beta libraries were sequenced as 87-base-pair reads. Per the source publication's procedure: Across the 600 to 700 repertoires, a later analysis counted tens of millions of unique TCR beta chains, approximately 10 million of which were shared by at least two donors. To remove PCR and sequencing errors, raw reads were error-corrected and collapsed into unique sequences using a nearest-neighbor algorithm that merged closely related sequences. Alignment of CDR3 sequences to IMGT reference sequences was used to assign V, D and J gene segments. For a sequence to be retained, a match of at least six nucleotides to both a V gene segment and a J gene segment was required. Rearrangements were classified as productive when the CDR3 lacked stop codons and remained in frame with V and J, and all other rearrangements were classified as non-productive. CDR3 was defined by IMGT convention, running from the second conserved V-encoded cysteine to the conserved J-encoded phenylalanine. In an earlier analysis of 587 of the donors, sequences lacking an unambiguous match to a single V gene segment were excluded. In an earlier analysis of about 590 of the donors, a V segment was called functional when productive rearrangements were above 56.7%, and segregating when the standard deviation between donors exceeded 5%. A statistical classification framework was built to diagnose cytomegalovirus status from the catalog of TCR beta chain sequences. V and J gene assignment, in a later analysis, came from comparing TCR nucleotide sequences with IMGT/GENE-DB human TR gene sequences. In a later analysis, CDR3 sequences and most-parsimonious VDJ recombination scenarios were assigned using the TCRdist pipeline. In a later analysis, each TCR beta chain was defined by its CDR3 amino acid sequence together with its V-gene family, and reads without a unique V-gene family were excluded. A later analysis removed 550 to 650 highly shared, low-generation-probability nucleotide sequences to deal with suspected cross-contamination and a sequencing artifact. In a later analysis, a clonal expansion index was calculated for each public chain from normalized within-repertoire ranks of inferred template counts. Generation probabilities in a later analysis came from a VDJ recombination model fitted to out-of-frame rearrangements, and those results were checked against IGoR. Hypergeometric tests were used in a later analysis to score TCR-TCR, TCR-HLA and TCR-CMV co-occurrence, with a repertoire-size bias correction applied to the TCR pairs. To estimate false discovery rates, a later analysis permuted the HLA or CMV assignments 20 times. In a later analysis, co-occurring TCRs were grouped using DBSCAN, with TCRdist sequence similarity added in when clustering inside HLA-allele-positive subsets. Repertoires with fewer than 30,000 or more than 120,000 public chains, plus five repertoires with anomalous nucleotide sharing, were excluded from co-occurrence clustering. The table comes from immuneACCESS by way of TCRdb, which keeps in-frame sequences with V and J called. Part of the clones is missing from these tables; in studies checked, under half for an unresolved V gene and the rest for unknown reasons. That table supplies the V and J calls and clone size; D and trimming were determined from the DNA. The sample records under 150,000 clones, roughly 88% of which are singletons. The ten most abundant clones make up 1.5% to 2% of the sample.

Sequencing used PBMCs. The source is a boy between 10 and 17 years old in good health and CMV-seronegative. In this chain, TRBV7-9 is recombined with TRBJ1-4; a weak D assignment points to TRBD1 (6 bases agree). This receptor carries the CDR3 CASSQVGGHEKLFF. The DNA is TGTGCCAGCAGCCAAGTGGGGGGGCATGAAAAACTGTTTTTT.